Below, one T cell receptor beta chain is given with its context. Trimming removed 2 bases from V and 4 bases from J, with 11 bases in between. The germline gives CDR1 SGHVS, CDR2 FNYEAQ. The CDR3 loop spans 15 amino acids. These data belong to a study of blood T cell repertoires in COVID-19. Only in-frame clones appear in the TCRdb table, and some are missing; sequencing was by immunoSEQ multiplex PCR. The table shows over 200,000 clones, with 65% to 90% occurring only once. This clonotype originated in a man of 80 years or more with acute or convalescent COVID-19. The specimen sequenced was peripheral blood. V usage is TRBV7-6 and J usage is TRBJ2-2; the D gene is possibly TRBD1 (5 bases). CDR3 in DNA: TGTGCCAGCAGCTTACAGGACACCCCCACCGGGGAGCTGTTTTTT. As protein: CASSLQDTPTGELFF. Drawing the rest from reference TRBV7-6 and TRBJ2-2, the complete variable domain is GAGVSQSPRYKVTKRGQDVALRCDPISGHVSLYWYRQALGQGPEFLTYFNYEAQQDKSGLPNDRFSAERPEGSISTLTIQRTEQRDSAMYRCASSLQDTPTGELFFGEGSRLTVL.